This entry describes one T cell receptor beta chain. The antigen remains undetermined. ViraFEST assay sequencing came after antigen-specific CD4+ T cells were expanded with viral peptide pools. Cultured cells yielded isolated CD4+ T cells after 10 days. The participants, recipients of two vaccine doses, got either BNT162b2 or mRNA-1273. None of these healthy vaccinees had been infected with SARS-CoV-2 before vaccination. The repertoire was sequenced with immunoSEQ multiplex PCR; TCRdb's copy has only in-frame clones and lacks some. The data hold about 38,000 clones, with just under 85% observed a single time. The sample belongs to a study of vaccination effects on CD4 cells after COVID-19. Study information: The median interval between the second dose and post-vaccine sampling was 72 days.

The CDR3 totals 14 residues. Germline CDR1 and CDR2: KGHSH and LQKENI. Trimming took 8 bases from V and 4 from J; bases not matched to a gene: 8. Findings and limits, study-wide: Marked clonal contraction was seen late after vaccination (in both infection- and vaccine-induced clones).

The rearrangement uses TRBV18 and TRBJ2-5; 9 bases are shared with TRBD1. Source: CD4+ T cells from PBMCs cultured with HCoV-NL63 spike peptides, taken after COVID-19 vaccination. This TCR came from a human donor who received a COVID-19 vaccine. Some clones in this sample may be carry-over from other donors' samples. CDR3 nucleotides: TGTGCCAGCACCCTGGGACAGGGTGGAGAGACCCAGTACTTC. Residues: CASTLGQGGETQYF.